This T cell receptor (beta chain) is from a study of cytomegalovirus exposure and HLA in healthy donors. Study summary: T cells numbering 150 million to 200 million yielded around 120 million unique TCR beta sequences in an earlier analysis.

Findings of the study overall: Later on, an analysis tied 15,000 to 20,000 TCR beta sequences to HLA alleles at 0.05 false discovery rate. Later analysis showed TCR association rates varying by HLA locus, highest for DRB1 and lowest for HLA-C. In a later analysis, parvovirus B19, influenza, CMV and Epstein-Barr virus appeared linked to several top co-occurrence clusters.

PCR was performed using 60 Vbeta and 13 Jbeta primers. Using immunoSEQ multiplex PCR, the repertoire was profiled, and TCRdb retains in-frame clones only, with some absent. In total, the table holds about 200,000 clones. Details on this clone: Its antigen is not identified.

V was trimmed by 5 bases and J by 0 bases, leaving 8 bases between them. Per germline, CDR1 MDHEN and CDR2 SYDVKM. The CDR3 contains 14 residues. The gene calls are TRBV28 and TRBJ1-3, with D hard to call. The source of this sequence is a girl aged 2-9 years in good health and CMV-seropositive. Material for sequencing was PBMCs. This chain's CDR3 is CASSMVGSGNTIYF. Here the CDR3 DNA reads TGTGCCAGCAGTATGGTCGGCTCTGGAAACACCATATATTTT.